The 7 T cell receptor beta chains below all came from one sample that was sequenced in a study of T cell responses to AZD1222 COVID-19 vaccine. Measured with immunoSEQ multiplex PCR; TCRdb has only the in-frame clones, and not every one. The sample has some 150,000 clones, about nine tenths seen once; the top ten hold about 3.3%. Specimen: peripheral blood, collected 28 days after the second AZD1222 dose. The receptor source for this set is an adult who received the AZD1222 COVID-19 vaccine.

V gene TRBV5-1 combines with J gene TRBJ2-3; 8 bases are shared with TRBD1. Germline-derived CDR1 and CDR2 are SGHRS and YFSETQ. V shed 4 bases, J shed 5 bases, and the junction held 6 bases outside the gene matches. The CDR3 runs to 14 residues. DNA of the CDR3: TGCGCCAGCAGCCACGGACAGGGTGGAGATACGCAGTATTTT. Its protein is CASSHGQGGDTQYF. The full variable domain, rest sourced from reference TRBV5-1 and TRBJ2-3, is KAGVTQTPRYLIKTRGQQVTLSCSPISGHRSVSWYQQTPGQGLQFLFEYFSETQRNKGNFPGRFSGRQFSNSRSEMNVSTLELGDSALYLCASSHGQGGDTQYFGPGTRLTVL.

The J gene is TRBJ1-2, the V gene TRBV30; 8 positions match TRBD1. The CDR3 consists of 12 residues. The V gene end was trimmed by 4 bases and the J gene end by 7 bases; junction bases not matched to a gene: 5. Germline CDR1 is GTSNPN and CDR2 is SVGIG (reference sequence). The CDR3 is CAWTPGGSGYTF. DNA of the CDR3: TGTGCCTGGACCCCAGGGGGCTCTGGCTACACCTTC.

The rearrangement joins TRBV15 to TRBJ2-3; the D gene is possibly TRBD2 (5 bases). V was clipped by 3 bases and J by 3 bases, with 13 bases between them. This CDR3 is built from 15 residues. Germline CDR1 reads LNHNV; CDR2 reads YYDKDF (reference sequence). CDR3 amino acids: CATSRGPLATDTQYF. In DNA form, the CDR3 reads TGTGCCACCAGCAGGGGCCCCCTAGCAACAGATACGCAGTATTTT.

The gene calls are TRBV27 and TRBJ2-2; D not certain. Germline V gene sequence: CDR1 MNHEY, CDR2 SMNVEV (reference sequence). Trimming shortened V by 2 bases and J by 1 base, and 8 bases separated the two germline ends. The CDR3 covers 15 residues. The CDR3 nucleotides read TGTGCCAGCAGTTTAAGGTGGGGGAACACCGGGGAGCTGTTTTTT. It translates to CASSLRWGNTGELFF.

As regards this clone: At the DNA level, this CDR3 is encoded by other sequences in the same sample as well. The J gene is TRBJ1-1, the V gene TRBV5-1; a possible D gene is TRBD1 (6 bases). Germline V CDR1 and CDR2: SGHRS, YFSETQ. V was trimmed by 2 bases and J by 3 bases, leaving 11 bases between them. The CDR3 has 14 amino acids. The CDR3 sequence: CASSLSGADTEAFF. The CDR3 nucleotides read TGCGCCAGCAGCTTATCAGGGGCCGACACTGAAGCTTTCTTT. The full variable domain, with the rest looked up from reference TRBV5-1 and TRBJ1-1, is KAGVTQTPRYLIKTRGQQVTLSCSPISGHRSVSWYQQTPGQGLQFLFEYFSETQRNKGNFPGRFSGRQFSNSRSEMNVSTLELGDSALYLCASSLSGADTEAFFGQGTRLTVV.

The rearrangement uses TRBV29-1 and TRBJ2-3; the match to TRBD2 covers 11 bases. V was pared by 5 bases and J by 2 bases, with 3 bases of the junction left unmatched. The CDR3 extends over 14 amino acids. Germline CDR1 is SQVTM and CDR2 is ANQGSEA. CDR3 region: CSVPTSGITDTQYF. In DNA, the CDR3 is TGCAGCGTTCCGACTAGCGGGATCACAGATACGCAGTATTTT.

The chain recombines TRBV25-1 with TRBJ2-3; maybe TRBD2 (5 bases). CDR3 size: 14 residues. Germline assignment: CDR1 MGHDK and CDR2 SYGVNS. Trimming took 6 bases from V and 0 from J, leaving 10 bases between them. CDR3 coding DNA: TGTGCCAGCAGCGACCGGGAAAGCACAGATACGCAGTATTTT. Protein product: CASSDRESTDTQYF.